This is a list of T cell receptor beta chains from one sample in a study of cytomegalovirus exposure and HLA in healthy donors. Measured with immunoSEQ multiplex PCR; TCRdb has only the in-frame clones, and not every one. The sample includes approximately 110,000 clones, 60% to 80% of them seen just once. The material sequenced was PBMCs. All receptors come from a young man in good health and CMV-seropositive. Both conserved end residues are part of each CDR3. A D gene is named only where the DNA matches it firmly. Not every row has a clone size; where given, it reads once, few, many or a size class.

D: TRBD1; J: TRBJ2-2; V: TRBV19; size: -; DNA: TGTGCCAGTTACAGGGGGCGATGGGAGCTGTTTTTT; CDR3: CASYRGRWELFF
D: TRBD1; J: TRBJ2-3; V: TRBV10-3; size: -; DNA: TGTGCCATAGGACAGGGGATAAACACAGATACGCAGTATTTT; CDR3: CAIGQGINTDTQYF
D: -; J: TRBJ2-3; V: TRBV19; size: -; DNA: TGTGCCAGTGGAATCATACAGGGCCCGTTGAATACGCAGTATTTT; CDR3: CASGIIQGPLNTQYF
D: TRBD2; J: TRBJ2-3; V: TRBV4-2; size: -; DNA: TGTGCCAGCAGCCTCGGGACTAGCGGGGGGGTGGTAGATACGCAGTATTTT; CDR3: CASSLGTSGGVVDTQYF
D: TRBD1; J: TRBJ1-1; V: TRBV5-4; size: -; DNA: TGTGCCAGCAAAAGGACAGGAGAAAACACTGAAGCTTTCTTT; CDR3: CASKRTGENTEAFF
D: -; J: TRBJ1-1; V: TRBV2; size: -; DNA: TGTGCCAGCAGTGATAACGGCAGGGGTTGGGACACTGAAGCTTTCTTT; CDR3: CASSDNGRGWDTEAFF
D: TRBD2; J: TRBJ2-5; V: TRBV4-2; size: -; DNA: TGTGCCAGCAGCCAAGGGGCGGGGGGGCAAGAGACCCAGTACTTC; CDR3: CASSQGAGGQETQYF
D: TRBD1; J: TRBJ1-4; V: TRBV28; size: -; DNA: TGTGCCAGCAGTAACCCTGGGACAGGGAAGGGGAAACTGTTTTTT; CDR3: CASSNPGTGKGKLFF
D: -; J: TRBJ2-1; V: TRBV5-6; size: -; DNA: TGTGCCAGCGCGCCCTTTTCGGGGGTGGGCGCGAATGAGCAGTTCTTC; CDR3: CASAPFSGVGANEQFF
D: -; J: TRBJ2-7; V: TRBV5-4; size: -; DNA: TGTGCCAGCAGCTCAGAAGACTCCTACGAGCAGTACTTC; CDR3: CASSSEDSYEQYF
D: -; J: TRBJ2-7; V: TRBV28; size: -; DNA: TGTGCCAGCAGTCCTGAGACAAGTGGTCTCGACGAGCAGTACTTC; CDR3: CASSPETSGLDEQYF
D: TRBD2; J: TRBJ2-5; V: TRBV7-2; size: -; DNA: TGTGCCAGCAGCGTCAGACTAGCGGGGGGGACTTTTTCAGAGACCCAGTACTTC; CDR3: CASSVRLAGGTFSETQYF
D: TRBD2; J: TRBJ2-3; V: TRBV4-1; size: few; DNA: TGCGCCAGCAGCCAAGTAGCGGGGGTAGATACGCAGTATTTT; CDR3: CASSQVAGVDTQYF
D: -; J: TRBJ1-4; V: TRBV19; size: few; DNA: TGTGCCAGTAGTATACCGGGGTTCGGAGAAAAACTGTTTTTT; CDR3: CASSIPGFGEKLFF
D: -; J: TRBJ2-3; V: TRBV7-2; size: once; DNA: TGTGCCAGCAGCTTAGACGGCAGGGCAGATACGCAGTATTTT; CDR3: CASSLDGRADTQYF
D: -; J: TRBJ1-1; V: TRBV19; size: -; DNA: TGTGCCAGTAGTACCCCCACAGAGAACACTGAAGCTTTCTTT; CDR3: CASSTPTENTEAFF
D: TRBD1; J: TRBJ1-2; V: TRBV5-1; size: -; DNA: TGCGCCAGCAGCTTGAGGACAGGAAGTTATAACTATGGCTACACCTTC; CDR3: CASSLRTGSYNYGYTF
D: -; J: TRBJ1-1; V: TRBV12-5; size: -; DNA: TGTGCTAGTGGTTTGGTACATGGGGGGGAAACTGAAGCTTTCTTT; CDR3: CASGLVHGGETEAFF
D: TRBD2; J: TRBJ2-5; V: TRBV5-1; size: -; DNA: TGCGCCAGCAGCCCAGCGGGGGGCTTAGAAGAGACCCAGTACTTC; CDR3: CASSPAGGLEETQYF
D: TRBD1; J: TRBJ1-2; V: TRBV28; size: -; DNA: TGTGCCAGCCTTGGACAGGGCGGCTATGGCTACACCTTC; CDR3: CASLGQGGYGYTF
D: -; J: TRBJ1-4; V: TRBV4-1; size: -; DNA: TGCGCCAGCAGCCAAGGTCGTGAAAAACTGTTTTTT; CDR3: CASSQGREKLFF
D: -; J: TRBJ2-7; V: TRBV25-1; size: -; DNA: TGTGCCAGCGTCGGACAAATGGGGGCGTCCTACGAGCAGTACTTC; CDR3: CASVGQMGASYEQYF
D: -; J: TRBJ2-7; V: TRBV5-6; size: -; DNA: TGTGCCAGCACCGAAACGGGAACAGCCTCCTACGAGCAGTACTTC; CDR3: CASTETGTASYEQYF
D: -; J: TRBJ2-2; V: TRBV11-2; size: -; DNA: TGTGCCAGCAGCGCCAACTATCCCGGGGAGCTGTTTTTT; CDR3: CASSANYPGELFF
D: -; J: TRBJ1-2; V: TRBV6-1; size: -; DNA: TGTGCCAGCAGTGAAGCGGGAAGGGGATCCCCTAACTATGGCTACACCTTC; CDR3: CASSEAGRGSPNYGYTF
D: -; J: TRBJ1-5; V: TRBV6-5; size: once; DNA: TGTGCCAGCAGTTACCACAGGGTTGATCAGCCCCAGCATTTT; CDR3: CASSYHRVDQPQHF
D: -; J: TRBJ2-1; V: TRBV5-1; size: -; DNA: TGCGCCAGCAGTTACCCCCCACTGTACAATGAGCAGTTCTTC; CDR3: CASSYPPLYNEQFF
D: TRBD2; J: TRBJ2-1; V: TRBV13; size: -; DNA: TGTGCCAGCAGCCGGACTAGCGGGGGGGAGCAGTTCTTC; CDR3: CASSRTSGGEQFF
D: -; J: TRBJ2-2; V: TRBV5-1; size: few; DNA: TGCGCCAGCAGCCCGGGGTGGGGTCGTGACACCGGGGAGCTGTTTTTT; CDR3: CASSPGWGRDTGELFF
D: -; J: TRBJ2-7; V: TRBV7-2; size: -; DNA: TGTGCCAGCCGCAACCCGACAGGAAGCGGCTACGAGCAGTACTTC; CDR3: CASRNPTGSGYEQYF
D: TRBD1; J: TRBJ1-4; V: TRBV25-1; size: -; DNA: TGTGCCAGCAGTGAAGGACAGGGTGAAAAACTGTTTTTT; CDR3: CASSEGQGEKLFF
D: -; J: TRBJ1-6; V: TRBV6-1; size: -; DNA: TGTGCCAGCAGTGAAGGGTGGAGCTCCTATAATTCACCCCTTCACTTT; CDR3: CASSEGWSSYNSPLHF
D: TRBD2; J: TRBJ2-5; V: TRBV9; size: -; DNA: TGTGCCAGCAGCGTAGCTGCGGGGGGGAATCAAGAGACCCAGTACTTC; CDR3: CASSVAAGGNQETQYF
D: TRBD1; J: TRBJ1-2; V: TRBV6-5; size: once; DNA: TGTGCCAGCAGTTACCCAGGACAGGGGTTCTATGGCTACACCTTC; CDR3: CASSYPGQGFYGYTF
D: -; J: TRBJ2-3; V: TRBV6-1; size: -; DNA: TGTGCCAGCAAGAGAGGGTTAGGTCTCAATACGCAGTATTTT; CDR3: CASKRGLGLNTQYF
D: -; J: TRBJ2-5; V: TRBV27; size: few; DNA: TGTGCCAGCAGACCACATCAAGAGACCCAGTACTTC; CDR3: CASRPHQETQYF
D: -; J: TRBJ2-1; V: TRBV13; size: -; DNA: TGTGCCAGCAGCTTAGCAGAATACAATGAGCAGTTCTTC; CDR3: CASSLAEYNEQFF
D: TRBD1; J: TRBJ1-5; V: TRBV28; size: -; DNA: TGTGCCAGCACACCCCGGACAGGGGCCCCGTTCAATCAGCCCCAGCATTTT; CDR3: CASTPRTGAPFNQPQHF
D: -; J: TRBJ1-1; V: TRBV19; size: -; DNA: TGTGCCAGTAGTCAGACAGATAGAATGAACACTGAAGCTTTCTTT; CDR3: CASSQTDRMNTEAFF
D: TRBD1; J: TRBJ2-1; V: TRBV5-6; size: -; DNA: TGTGCCAGCAGCTTTACCGGGACAGGGAGCTGGGAGCAGTTCTTC; CDR3: CASSFTGTGSWEQFF
D: -; J: TRBJ2-4; V: TRBV4-1; size: few; DNA: TGCGCCAGCAGCCAAAATCTGAACATTGGTATGATTTCTGTCTTC; CDR3: CASSQNLNIGMISVF
D: -; J: TRBJ2-7; V: TRBV5-1; size: -; DNA: TGCGCCAGCAGCTTTGGCTCGGGTAACCCCTACGAGCAGTACTTC; CDR3: CASSFGSGNPYEQYF
D: -; J: TRBJ2-5; V: TRBV2; size: -; DNA: TGTGCCAGTAGCGTGGAGGGAGAGACCCAGTACTTC; CDR3: CASSVEGETQYF
D: TRBD1; J: TRBJ1-1; V: TRBV18; size: few; DNA: TGTGCCAGCTCACCACAGGGGGCGAACACTGAAGCTTTCTTT; CDR3: CASSPQGANTEAFF
D: -; J: TRBJ1-2; V: TRBV12-5; size: -; DNA: TGTGCTAGTGGTTTGGATTATGTTCTGGGCTCGCAGTATGGCTACACCTTC; CDR3: CASGLDYVLGSQYGYTF
D: -; J: TRBJ1-4; V: TRBV18; size: -; DNA: TGTGCCAGCTCATCGGGACTTAATGAAAAACTGTTTTTT; CDR3: CASSSGLNEKLFF
D: -; J: TRBJ2-1; V: TRBV6-4; size: -; DNA: TGTGCCAGCAGTGTGCTAGTCGGCAATGAGCAGTTCTTC; CDR3: CASSVLVGNEQFF